Shown below are 25 T cell receptor beta chains from a single sample sequenced in a study of spatial heterogeneity in lung cancer. Stated time point: sample taken at primary tumor resection. TCRdb reprocessed the 5' RACE reads via MiXCR and lists one record per CDR3 protein. The table has about 23,000 distinct CDR3 sequences, about 4.7% seen once; the top ten hold more than 4.5%. This sample comprised PBMCs, obtained at surgery. Receptors originate from a male donor with early-stage non-small cell lung cancer.

This clonotype was recorded at least ten times. The chain recombines TRBV6-5 with TRBJ2-4, with D hard to call. This CDR3 spans 16 amino acids. Per the germline V gene, CDR1 is MNHEY and CDR2 is SVGAGI. V dropped 0 bases and J dropped 0 bases, with 9 bases sitting between them. As DNA, the CDR3 is TGTGCCAGCAGTTACTCCCAGGCCGCAGCCAAAAACATTCAGTACTTC. It specifies CASSYSQAAAKNIQYF.

This clonotype was seen many times. V usage is TRBV5-1 and J usage is TRBJ2-7; 15 nucleotides match TRBD2. Trimming cost V 4 bases and J 3 bases; bases outside gene matches: 11. Germline-derived CDR1 and CDR2 are SGHRS and YFSETQ. The CDR3 is 18 residues long. The DNA of the CDR3 is TGCGCCAGCAGCCCGAGGACTAGCGGGAGGGCCGGGCGCTACGAGCAGTACTTC. The encoded protein is CASSPRTSGRAGRYEQYF. Full variable domain (rest looked up from reference TRBV5-1 and TRBJ2-7): KAGVTQTPRYLIKTRGQQVTLSCSPISGHRSVSWYQQTPGQGLQFLFEYFSETQRNKGNFPGRFSGRQFSNSRSEMNVSTLELGDSALYLCASSPRTSGRAGRYEQYFGPGTRLTVT.

This clonotype has ten or more counts. The CDR3 DNA reads as TGTGCCCGCCGGGACGGCAGCTCCTATAATTCACCCCTCCACTTT. Encoded protein: CARRDGSSYNSPLHF. The chain joins TRBV30 to TRBJ1-6; TRBD1 might be the D (5 bases). Looked up from germline, CDR1 is GTSNPN and CDR2 is SVGIG (reference sequence). CDR3 length equals 15 residues. V was cut by 8 bases and J by 0 bases, with 14 bases left in between.

At least ten counts were recorded for this clonotype. The chain couples TRBV7-2 to TRBJ2-1; 9 bases match TRBD2. This CDR3 is built from 16 residues. After removal of 1 base from V and 6 bases from J, the junction contained 7 bases not matched to a gene. CDR1 SGHTA and CDR2 FQGNSA come from the germline V gene. CDR3 amino acids: CASSLEKRGAGNEQFF. CDR3 bases: TGTGCCAGCAGCTTAGAAAAGCGGGGGGCGGGCAATGAGCAGTTCTTC.

This clonotype was counted ten times or more. This chain uses TRBV28 with TRBJ2-7; maybe TRBD2 (6 bases). CDR1 and CDR2 from the germline V gene are MDHEN and SYDVKM. This CDR3 region has 13 residues. Trimming removed 9 bases at V and 2 bases at J, with 14 bases between. The CDR3 DNA follows: TGTGCCAGTAATAGCGGAGCCGCCTACGAGCAGTACTTC. This gives the protein CASNSGAAYEQYF.

This clonotype was counted many times. The chain carries TRBV6-5 and TRBJ1-2, with D possibly TRBD1 on 5 matching bases. The CDR3 totals 13 residues. V was shortened by 6 bases and J by 4 bases, with 12 bases between the two germline ends. The V gene's germline CDR1 is MNHEY and CDR2 SVGAGI. CDR3 amino acids: CASSPFQGYGYTF. CDR3 DNA: TGTGCCAGCAGCCCCTTTCAGGGCTATGGCTACACCTTC.

This clonotype was recorded at least ten times. The CDR3: CATSGRRRTGGPEQYF. CDR3 sequence (DNA): TGTGCCACCAGCGGCCGTCGGCGGACGGGAGGGCCCGAGCAGTACTTC. The V call is TRBV15, the J call TRBJ2-7; the match to TRBD2 covers 8 bases. The CDR3 has 16 residues. With V trimmed by 5 bases and J by 6 bases, 15 bases remained unmatched. In germline, CDR1 is LNHNV, CDR2 YYDKDF (reference sequence).

By share, this clonotype ranks as medium-sized. This chain joins TRBV6-1 and TRBJ2-5; TRBD2 matches 10 bases. J lost 4 bases, V lost 6 bases, and 20 bases had no gene match. The CDR3 is made up of 19 amino acids. CDR1 MNHNS and CDR2 SASEGT come from the germline V gene. For the CDR3, the DNA is TGTGCCAGCAGATCCCCTCCGGCTAGCGGGAGTGGGGTAGGAGAGACCCAGTACTTC. As protein: CASRSPPASGSGVGETQYF.

This clonotype was counted at least ten times. The J gene is TRBJ2-5, the V gene TRBV7-2; D remains ambiguous. CDR3 length: 13 residues. V was cut by 0 bases and J by 5 bases, with 7 bases left in between. Germline V gene data show CDR1 as SGHTA and CDR2 as FQGNSA. CDR3 in DNA: TGTGCCAGCAGCTTAGCAGTTCGGGAGACCCAGTACTTC. This gives the protein CASSLAVRETQYF. Supplemented by reference TRBV7-2 and TRBJ2-5, the full variable domain reads GAGVSQSPSNKVTEKGKDVELRCDPISGHTALYWYRQSLGQGLEFLIYFQGNSAPDKSGLPSDRFSAERTGGSVSTLTIQRTQQEDSAVYLCASSLAVRETQYFGPGTRLLVL.

This clonotype was seen at least ten times. V is TRBV28 and J is TRBJ2-1; 8 bases match TRBD2. The CDR3 is made up of 14 amino acids. Per the germline V gene, CDR1 is MDHEN and CDR2 is SYDVKM. Trimming at V came to 8 bases and at J to 10 bases, leaving 13 bases not matched to a gene. CDR3 sequence reads: CASYVAGRSREQFF. For the CDR3, the DNA is TGTGCCAGCTACGTAGCGGGACGGTCGCGGGAGCAGTTCTTC.

In its sample, this clonotype was seen many times. The chain carries TRBV5-1 and TRBJ2-5, with 8 bases aligning to TRBD1. The CDR3 consists of 14 residues. Germline V gene sequence: CDR1 SGHRS, CDR2 YFSETQ. V dropped 4 bases and J dropped 1; count of bases not matched to a gene: 3. CDR3 bases: TGCGCCAGCAGCCCAGGGGGCTCCCAAGAGACCCAGTACTTC. This gives the protein CASSPGGSQETQYF.

This clonotype was recorded many times. CDR3 residues: CASSVSGNLHEQYF. CDR3 nucleotide sequence: TGTGCCAGCTCAGTTTCAGGGAATCTCCACGAGCAGTACTTC. The chain recombines TRBV18 with TRBJ2-7, with a weak D call TRBD1 (5 bases). The germline V gene has CDR1 KGHSH and CDR2 LQKENI. The CDR3 has 14 residues. Trimming pared 5 bases from V and 5 bases from J, leaving 16 bases between. The full variable domain, completed using reference TRBV18 and TRBJ2-7, is NAGVMQNPRHLVRRRGQEARLRCSPMKGHSHVYWYRQLPEEGLKFMVYLQKENIIDESGMPKERFSAEFPKEGPSILRIQQVVRGDSAAYFCASSVSGNLHEQYFGPGTRLTVT.

This clonotype was seen repeatedly, ten times or more. The V call is TRBV7-3, the J call TRBJ2-5, with 8 bases lining up with TRBD1. The CDR3 length is 15 residues. V shed 0 bases, J shed 5 bases, and the junction held 5 bases outside the gene matches. In germline, CDR1 is SGHTA, CDR2 FQGTGA. The CDR3 bases are TGTGCCAGCAGCTTAACCCCGGACAGGGTTGAGACCCAGTACTTC. It is translated as CASSLTPDRVETQYF.

This clonotype has a count of ten or more. The rearrangement uses TRBV7-2 and TRBJ2-1; D gene ambiguous. V was pared by 3 bases and J by 7 bases, with 16 bases between. The germline gives CDR1 SGHTA, CDR2 FQGNSA. The CDR3 has 15 residues. CDR3 sequence reads: CASSLAPFLKNEQFF. CDR3 nucleotide sequence: TGTGCCAGCAGCTTGGCCCCGTTCCTAAAGAATGAGCAGTTCTTC. The whole variable domain, filled in from reference TRBV7-2 and TRBJ2-1, reads GAGVSQSPSNKVTEKGKDVELRCDPISGHTALYWYRQSLGQGLEFLIYFQGNSAPDKSGLPSDRFSAERTGGSVSTLTIQRTQQEDSAVYLCASSLAPFLKNEQFFGPGTRLTVL.

Concerning this clonotype: A much larger clone sits a single nucleotide away, making a read error possible. The chain has TRBV28 and TRBJ2-7, with a possible D match to TRBD2 (6 bases). CDR1 and CDR2 (germline): MDHEN, SYDVKM. Trimming stripped 1 base from V and 6 bases from J, with 13 bases between. The length of the CDR3 is 14 residues. CDR3 bases: TGTGCCAGCAGTTTATTGCGGGATGAAACCGAGCAGTACTTC. This codes for CASSLLRDETEQYF.

This clonotype was counted between two and nine times. A single base separates this from a much larger clone, so it may be a read error. The genes are TRBV7-8 and TRBJ2-3, with D tentatively TRBD1 (6 bases). The V gene's germline CDR1 is SGHVS and CDR2 FQNEAQ. The CDR3 is made up of 18 amino acids. In DNA form, the CDR3 reads TGTACCAGCAGCTTAGAGGCGCCCCTATACAGGGTCCAAGATACGCAGTATTTT. As protein: CTSSLEAPLYRVQDTQYF.

This clonotype was counted many times. This sequence joins TRBV7-2 and TRBJ2-5, with 8 bases that match TRBD2. The germline gives CDR1 SGHTA, CDR2 FQGNSA. This CDR3 contains 15 residues. Losses at the gene ends were 5 bases for V and 5 bases for J; bases not matched to a gene: 10. The CDR3 sequence is CASSPRGSGVETQYF. The DNA for the CDR3 is TGTGCCAGCAGCCCCCGTGGTAGCGGGGTGGAGACCCAGTACTTC.

In its sample, this clonotype was seen a few times. The chain recombines TRBV6-6 with TRBJ2-7; 7 bases line up with TRBD1. Germline V lookup: CDR1 MNHNY, CDR2 SVGAGI (reference sequence). V shed 5 bases, J shed 5 bases, and the junction held 3 bases outside the gene matches. The CDR3 runs 12 residues. The CDR3 here is CASSTTGNEQYF. DNA for the CDR3: TGTGCCAGCAGTACGACAGGGAACGAGCAGTACTTC.

This clonotype has at least ten counts. The chain uses TRBV20-1 and TRBJ2-7, with D perhaps matching TRBD2 (6 bases). With 3 bases removed from V and 2 bases from J, the gap between germline ends came to 11 bases. CDR1 is DFQATT, CDR2 SNEGSKA, per germline (reference sequence). There are 13 residues in the CDR3. The CDR3 spells CSASRRDAYEQYF. CDR3 in DNA: TGCAGTGCTAGCAGGCGGGACGCCTACGAGCAGTACTTC.

This clonotype has at least ten counts. V and J are TRBV20-1 and TRBJ1-5; TRBD1 might be the D (5 bases). Trimming left V 5 bases short and J 0 bases short, with 20 bases between. Germline V gene data show CDR1 as DFQATT and CDR2 as SNEGSKA (reference sequence). The CDR3 totals 17 residues. This chain's CDR3 is CSAPGVPGLYSNQPQHF. The CDR3 nucleotides are TGCAGTGCTCCTGGGGTCCCGGGGCTTTATAGCAATCAGCCCCAGCATTTT.

This clonotype has a handful of counts. Just one base apart from a much larger clone, this may be a read error. The chain is built from TRBV12-3 or TRBV12-4 and TRBJ2-2; D is possibly TRBD2 (5 bases). This CDR3 has 13 residues. The CDR3 protein is CASSRVDTGEPFF. The CDR3 DNA is TGTGCCAGCAGCCGGGTCGACACCGGGGAGCCGTTTTTT.

This clonotype was counted ten times or more. The genes are TRBV7-2 and TRBJ2-4; 10 nucleotides agree with TRBD1. Germline V CDR1 and CDR2: SGHTA, FQGNSA. V shed 3 bases and J 6 bases; nucleotides not matched to a gene: 5. There are 15 residues in the CDR3. The CDR3 spells CASSFDRGRRNIQYF. DNA for the CDR3: TGTGCCAGCAGCTTTGACAGGGGGCGAAGAAACATTCAGTACTTC.

This clonotype was seen repeatedly, ten times or more. The chain combines TRBV3-1 with TRBJ2-3; D is uncertain. Germline CDR1 LGHDT, CDR2 YNNKEL (reference sequence). Trimming pared 4 bases from V and 6 bases from J, leaving 8 bases between. This CDR3 spans 12 amino acids. The DNA for the CDR3 is TGTGCCAGCAGCCTATCCGTGGATACGCAGTATTTT. Translated, it gives CASSLSVDTQYF.

This clonotype has a count of ten or more. Here the CDR3 reads CASSPSSPGPGNTIYF. CDR3 sequence (DNA): TGTGCCAGCAGCCCCAGTTCCCCCGGGCCTGGAAACACCATATATTTT. J is TRBJ1-3 and V is TRBV7-6; D not resolved. The ends were cut back, 5 bases at V and 2 bases at J, with 16 bases in the middle. The germline gives CDR1 SGHVS, CDR2 FNYEAQ. The CDR3 extends over 16 amino acids.

The chain recombines TRBV5-4 with TRBJ1-2; 8 positions agree with TRBD1. V gave up 4 bases and J gave up 5 bases; unmatched junction bases: 10. The CDR3 consists of 15 residues. Germline-derived CDR1 and CDR2 are SGHNT and YYREEE (reference sequence). CDR3: CASSPADRDGYGYTF. CDR3 coding DNA: TGTGCCAGCAGCCCCGCGGACAGGGATGGGTATGGCTACACCTTC.